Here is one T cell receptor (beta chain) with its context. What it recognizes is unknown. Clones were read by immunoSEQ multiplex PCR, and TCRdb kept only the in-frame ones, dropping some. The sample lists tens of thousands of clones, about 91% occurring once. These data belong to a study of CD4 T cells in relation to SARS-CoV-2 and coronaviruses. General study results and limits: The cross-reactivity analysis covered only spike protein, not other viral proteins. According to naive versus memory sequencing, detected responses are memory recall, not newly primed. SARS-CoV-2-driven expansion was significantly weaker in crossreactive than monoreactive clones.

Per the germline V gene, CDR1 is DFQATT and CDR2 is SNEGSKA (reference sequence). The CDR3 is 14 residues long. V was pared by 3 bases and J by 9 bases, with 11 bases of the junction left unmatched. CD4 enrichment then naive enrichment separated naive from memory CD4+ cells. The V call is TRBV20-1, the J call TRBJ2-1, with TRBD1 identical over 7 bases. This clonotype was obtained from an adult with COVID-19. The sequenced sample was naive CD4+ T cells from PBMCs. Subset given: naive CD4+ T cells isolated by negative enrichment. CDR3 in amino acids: CSASGQVLIGEQFF. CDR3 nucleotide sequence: TGCAGTGCTAGTGGACAGGTCTTAATCGGTGAGCAGTTCTTC.